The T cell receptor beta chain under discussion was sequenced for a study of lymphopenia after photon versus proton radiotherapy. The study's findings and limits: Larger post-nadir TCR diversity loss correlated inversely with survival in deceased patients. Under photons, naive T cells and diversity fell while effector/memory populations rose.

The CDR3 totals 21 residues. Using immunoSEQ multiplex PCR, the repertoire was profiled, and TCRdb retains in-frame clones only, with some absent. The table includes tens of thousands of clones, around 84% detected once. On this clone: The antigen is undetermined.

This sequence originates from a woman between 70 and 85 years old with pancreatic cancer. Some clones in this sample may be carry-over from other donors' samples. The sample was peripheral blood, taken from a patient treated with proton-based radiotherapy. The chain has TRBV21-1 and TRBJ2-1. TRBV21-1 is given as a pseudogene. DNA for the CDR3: TGTGCCAGCAGCAAAACGGCGGCAGAGAACCGGGGGCTAGTAGGGGTTAATGAGCAGTTCTTC. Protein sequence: CASSKTAAENRGLVGVNEQFF.